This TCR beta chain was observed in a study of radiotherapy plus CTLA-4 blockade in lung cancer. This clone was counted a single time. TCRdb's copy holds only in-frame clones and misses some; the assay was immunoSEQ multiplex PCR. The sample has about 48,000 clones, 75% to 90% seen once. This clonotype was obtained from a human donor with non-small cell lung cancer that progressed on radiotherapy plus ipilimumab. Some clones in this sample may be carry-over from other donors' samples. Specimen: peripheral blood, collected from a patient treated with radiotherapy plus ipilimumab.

The CDR3 DNA follows: TGTGCCAGCAGCAGCGATTACAGGGGTGGAAATTCACCCCTCCACTTT. It translates to CASSSDYRGGNSPLHF. The genes are TRBV21-1 and TRBJ1-6; the D call in the table, TRBD1, was not verified against the DNA. TRBV21-1 is flagged as a pseudogene. The CDR3 consists of 16 residues.